The 6 T cell receptor beta chains given below trace back to one sample, sequenced in a study of cytomegalovirus exposure and HLA in healthy donors. With 60 Vbeta and 13 Jbeta primers, the PCR was carried out. Assay used: immunoSEQ multiplex PCR; TCRdb lists only in-frame clones, some missing. The sample consists of around 160,000 clones, about 80% of them appearing once. The specimen sequenced was PBMCs. The source is a man in his fifties or sixties in good health and CMV-seropositive.

Comments on this clone: At the DNA level, this CDR3 is encoded by other sequences in the same sample as well. The chain links TRBV5-4 to TRBJ1-1; no definite D call. Germline lookup yields CDR1 SGHNT and CDR2 YYREEE (reference sequence). The CDR3 runs 14 residues. With 0 bases removed from V and 2 bases from J, the gap between germline ends came to 8 bases. The CDR3 loop reads CASSLEAGNTEAFF. The DNA for the CDR3 is TGTGCCAGCAGCTTGGAAGCGGGCAACACTGAAGCTTTCTTT.

Note on this clone: This CDR3 is also generated by other DNA sequences in the sample. The chain carries TRBV27 and TRBJ2-1, with D tentatively TRBD1 (7 bases). Germline V CDR1 and CDR2: MNHEY, SMNVEV (reference sequence). This CDR3 is 12 amino acids long. V shed 4 bases and J shed 7 bases, with 8 bases lying between them. In DNA form, the CDR3 reads TGTGCCAGCAGTTCAGGGGGGAATGAGCAGTTCTTC. This gives the protein CASSSGGNEQFF.

This clone showed up just once. The chain recombines TRBV6-7 with TRBJ1-5; 9 bases fit TRBD1. TRBV6-7 is an open reading frame whose function is uncertain. CDR3 length: 18 amino acids. V was clipped by 3 bases and J by 5 bases; unmatched bases: 14. The CDR3 here is CASSYSEGRHRGHQPQHF. The CDR3 DNA reads as TGTGCCAGCAGTTATTCAGAAGGAAGGCACAGGGGGCATCAGCCCCAGCATTTT.

This clone was detected only once. J is TRBJ1-6 and V is TRBV5-1, with 10 bases identical to TRBD1. V was pared by 3 bases and J by 8 bases, with 5 bases of the junction left unmatched. The length of the CDR3 is 15 residues. The germline V gene has CDR1 SGHRS and CDR2 YFSETQ. The CDR3 sequence: CASSSTGTGDSPLHF. The DNA of the CDR3 is TGCGCCAGCAGCTCAACTGGGACAGGGGATTCACCCCTCCACTTT.

V gene TRBV6-5 combines with J gene TRBJ2-2; D not resolved. Trimming stripped 5 bases from V and 4 bases from J, with 11 bases between. CDR1 MNHEY and CDR2 SVGAGI come from the germline V gene. This CDR3 comprises 14 residues. CDR3 amino acids: CASSRADGTGELFF. For the CDR3, the DNA is TGTGCCAGCAGTCGAGCTGATGGCACCGGGGAGCTGTTTTTT.

The rearrangement links TRBV5-1 to TRBJ2-1, with 7 nucleotides matching TRBD2. Trimming cost V 4 bases and J 9 bases; bases outside gene matches: 13. The CDR3 length is 15 residues. The germline V gene encodes CDR1 SGHRS and CDR2 YFSETQ. CDR3 loop: CASSTDRTSNREQFF. The CDR3 DNA reads TGCGCCAGCAGCACCGACCGGACTAGTAATCGTGAGCAGTTCTTC.